The 14 T cell receptor beta chains below come from one sample, sequenced in a study of CD8+ T cells in alopecia areata. Reverse transcription of extracted RNA yielded cDNA, which provided the sequencing template. Profiled with immunoSEQ multiplex PCR; TCRdb holds only in-frame clones, not every one. Altogether under 200,000 clones are present, just over 65% being singletons, with the ten largest covering more than 0.7%. Stated treatment: oral pan-JAK inhibitor, 5-10 mg twice daily. The sample consisted of CD4+ T cells sorted from blood, taken at week 4, from a patient treated with tofacitinib. The receptors originated from a human donor with alopecia areata.

This clone showed up just a few times. Written as DNA, the CDR3 is TGTGCCACCGAAAGGGGGGGAAGCACAGATACGCAGTATTTT. This gives the protein CATERGGSTDTQYF. The J gene is TRBJ2-3, the V gene TRBV11-2, with D maybe TRBD2 (7 bases). CDR1 and CDR2 (germline): SGHAT, FQNNGV. This CDR3 is 14 amino acids long. Trimming removed 10 bases from V and 0 bases from J, with 14 bases in between.

This clone was picked up a small number of times. This CDR3 reads CASSPSNEKLFF. The CDR3 DNA is TGTGCCAGCTCACCCAGTAATGAAAAACTGTTTTTT. The chain joins TRBV18 to TRBJ1-4; unclear D gene. CDR3 length equals 12 residues. Between the trimmed V and J ends, which lost 3 bases and 4 bases, there was a span of 3 bases. Germline loops: CDR1 KGHSH, CDR2 LQKENI.

The genes are TRBV2 and TRBJ2-1; D gene uncertain. With 3 bases removed from V and 3 bases from J, the gap between germline ends came to 6 bases. Per germline, CDR1 SNHLY and CDR2 FYNNEI. This CDR3 has 13 amino acids. In DNA, the CDR3 is TGTGCCAGCAGTGAGGTCCTCTACAATGAGCAGTTCTTC. This sequence encodes CASSEVLYNEQFF.

The chain has TRBV5-1 and TRBJ2-7; D gene ambiguous. Between the trimmed V and J ends, which lost 0 bases and 2 bases, there was a span of 9 bases. Germline loops: CDR1 SGHRS, CDR2 YFSETQ. The CDR3 spans 14 residues. This chain's CDR3 is CASSLGTDAYEQYF. In nucleotides, the CDR3 is TGCGCCAGCAGCTTGGGGACGGATGCCTACGAGCAGTACTTC.

A few counts support this clone. J is TRBJ2-5 and V is TRBV29-1; D is undetermined. Germline-derived CDR1 and CDR2 are SQVTM and ANQGSEA. V shed 3 bases and J shed 3 bases, with 8 bases lying between them. This CDR3 has 12 residues. The DNA of the CDR3 is TGCAGCGTTGACGACTGGAAAGAGACCCAGTACTTC. Its protein is CSVDDWKETQYF.

With regard to this clone: The sample contains more than one DNA sequence encoding this CDR3. This chain connects TRBV20-1 to TRBJ2-7; unclear D gene. Trimming pared 0 bases from V and 4 bases from J, leaving 4 bases between. The germline CDR1 and CDR2 sequences are DFQATT and SNEGSKA (reference sequence). The CDR3 is 11 residues long. CDR3 sequence (DNA): TGCAGTGCTAGAGAGGGATACGAGCAGTACTTC. Its translation is CSAREGYEQYF.

The chain couples TRBV29-1 to TRBJ1-2, with D possibly being TRBD1 (6 bases). Trimming took off 4 bases at V and 8 bases at J, with 17 bases between the two ends. CDR1 is SQVTM, CDR2 ANQGSEA, per germline. The CDR3 consists of 13 residues. DNA of the CDR3: TGCAGCGTTGGCCGGGAGGCGGGGGGCGGCTACACCTTC. This encodes CSVGREAGGGYTF.

V usage is TRBV6-6 and J usage is TRBJ1-1, with no clear D. Germline V lookup: CDR1 MNHNY, CDR2 SVGAGI (reference sequence). V lost 2 bases, J lost 4 bases, and 8 bases lay in between. The CDR3 is made up of 13 amino acids. The chain's CDR3 is CASSYLVITEAFF. DNA of the CDR3: TGTGCCAGCAGTTACCTCGTGATCACTGAAGCTTTCTTT.

Only a few counts were recorded for this clone. The chain employs TRBV29-1 and TRBJ1-1, with a tentative D call TRBD1 (6 bases). This CDR3 contains 13 residues. V lost 6 bases, J lost 3 bases, and 14 bases lay in between. Looked up from germline, CDR1 is SQVTM and CDR2 is ANQGSEA. CDR3 nucleotides: TGCAGCGTCCAGGGGACGGGGTACACTGAAGCTTTCTTT. It specifies CSVQGTGYTEAFF.

This rearrangement joins TRBV27 to TRBJ1-2; D possibly corresponds to TRBD1 (6 bases). Per the germline V gene, CDR1 is MNHEY and CDR2 is SMNVEV (reference sequence). With 4 bases removed from V and 4 bases from J, the gap between germline ends came to 13 bases. CDR3 size: 14 residues. CDR3 sequence: CASSSRAGAYGYTF. CDR3 sequence (DNA): TGTGCCAGCAGTTCTCGGGCGGGGGCCTATGGCTACACCTTC.

The genes are TRBV6-5 and TRBJ2-7, with D hard to call. The CDR3 has 14 amino acids. Germline CDR1 and CDR2: MNHEY and SVGAGI. With 0 bases removed from V and 3 bases from J, the gap between germline ends came to 9 bases. CDR3 residues: CASSYSEAVYEQYF. CDR3 DNA: TGTGCCAGCAGTTACTCCGAGGCGGTCTACGAGCAGTACTTC.

J is TRBJ1-2 and V is TRBV5-1; the D is unclear. Germline lookup yields CDR1 SGHRS and CDR2 YFSETQ. This CDR3 has 14 amino acids. V lost 3 bases to trimming and J lost 5 bases, with 14 bases between them. Written as DNA, the CDR3 is TGCGCCAGCAGCTCGTCGGGAGGGTTTTATGGCTACACCTTC. Protein sequence: CASSSSGGFYGYTF.

This clone was counted a few times. The chain links TRBV29-1 to TRBJ1-1; D is unclear. Trimming stripped 1 base from V and 7 bases from J, with 1 base between. Germline CDR1 is SQVTM and CDR2 is ANQGSEA. There are 9 residues in the CDR3. CDR3 region: CSVEGEAFF. The CDR3, as DNA: TGCAGCGTTGAAGGTGAAGCTTTCTTT.

The J gene is TRBJ1-4, the V gene TRBV30; D remains unclear. This CDR3 is 15 amino acids long. V gave up 6 bases and J gave up 4 bases, with 18 bases separating them. The germline V gene has CDR1 GTSNPN and CDR2 SVGIG (reference sequence). CDR3 nucleotides: TGTGCCTGCCTATCGAGGCGGGTCCTTAATGAAAAACTGTTTTTT. Its protein product is CACLSRRVLNEKLFF.